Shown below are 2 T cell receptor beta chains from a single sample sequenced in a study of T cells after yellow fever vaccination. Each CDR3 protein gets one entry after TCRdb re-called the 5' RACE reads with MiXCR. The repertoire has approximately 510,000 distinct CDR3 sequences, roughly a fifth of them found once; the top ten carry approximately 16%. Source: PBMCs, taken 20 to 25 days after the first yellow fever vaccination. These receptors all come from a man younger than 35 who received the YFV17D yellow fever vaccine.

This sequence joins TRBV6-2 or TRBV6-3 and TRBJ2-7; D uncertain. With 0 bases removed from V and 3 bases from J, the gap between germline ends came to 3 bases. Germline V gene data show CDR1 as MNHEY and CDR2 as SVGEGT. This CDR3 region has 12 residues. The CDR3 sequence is CASSYSSYEQYV. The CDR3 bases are TGTGCCAGCAGTTACTCCAGCTACGAGCAGTACGTC.

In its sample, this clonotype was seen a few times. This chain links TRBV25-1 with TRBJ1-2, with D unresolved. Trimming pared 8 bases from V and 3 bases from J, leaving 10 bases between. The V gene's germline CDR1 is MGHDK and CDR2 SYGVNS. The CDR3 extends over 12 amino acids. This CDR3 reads CASSIWDYGYTF. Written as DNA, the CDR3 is TGTGCCAGCTCCATCTGGGACTATGGCTACACCTTC.